The present entry profiles one T cell receptor beta chain with its context. What antigen it recognizes has not been identified. Per-nucleotide qualities are absent, and no much larger clonotype sits a single base away. The same CDR3 arises from other DNA sequences in this sample as well. Donors were healthy HIV-negative adults with no recently reported acute infections or vaccinations. Every donor was a Caucasian adult residing in Nashville, Tennessee, USA. CD4+ T cells were enriched by magnetic negative selection; naive cells were then positively selected on CD45RA, and the negative fraction formed the memory subset. After blood collection by leukapheresis, PBMCs were isolated using Ficoll-Histopaque density gradient centrifugation and then cryopreserved in the vapor phase of liquid nitrogen. Analytical flow cytometry was used to check the purity and quantity of each magnetically sorted T cell population. From each sorted fraction, genomic DNA was isolated and quantified by UV absorbance on a Nanodrop 2000c.

The data derive from a study of shared clonotypes between healthy human individuals (dated by TCRdb to the early 2020s). Broadly, across the study: Three men and two women, aged 18 to 49 years, made up the cohort. For each donor, CD4 naive and CD4 memory were each given three plates, CD8 naive was given two plates, and CD8 memory was given one plate. Different laboratories and diverse techniques were used to prepare libraries and sequence TCR repertoires, to increase sequencing depth and limit assay-specific biases. Leukapheresis yielded between about 0.8 and 9.5 billion PBMCs per donor. The study deeply sequenced blood TCR repertoires of about 5 healthy adults to estimate repertoire size and the extent of clonotype sharing between individuals.

Here is what the overall study found, with its caveats: Based on pairwise subsampling, the degree of clonotype sharing among donors was expected to be affected by sequencing depth. Even with the large sequencing depth, rarefaction of the sorted-subset datasets indicated that sequencing was incomplete. Sampling was restricted to blood, and TCR repertoires in tissue are likely to differ from TCR repertoires in blood. Approximately 4.8% of naive CD4, 3.5% of naive CD8, about 2.4% of memory CD4, and 0.4% of memory CD8 clonotypes were shared across several donors. Because the study included only a small number of donors, the genetic and exposure-history diversity represented was limited. Compared with non-shared clonotypes, the clonotypes found in all four sorted-subset donors had higher generation probabilities. Larger estimated clonotype richness was generally found for naive subsets than for memory subsets.

TCR CDR3 regions were amplified from genomic DNA by multiplex PCR using the deep immunoSEQ assay. Extracted genomic DNA from each cell subset was distributed evenly across all wells of several immunoSEQ 96-well plates, and each plate was treated as a replicate. Each replicate PCR for sorted subsets received around 200 ng genomic DNA, equal to 28,000 or so T cell genomes. Purified libraries were measured with a Qubit 3.0 fluorometer, size-checked on a Bioanalyzer 2100, and measured again with the KAPA Library Quantification kit. A separate single-read 150-cycle Illumina NextSeq 550 flow cell was used to sequence each immunoSEQ 96-well plate. The published analysis was carried out like this. Because the immunoSEQ output held only junctional sequences and lacked quality scores, the filtering could not match the filtering applied to full-length reads. Sequences were annotated with PyIR, a Python wrapper for IgBLAST v1.9, and V/J genes and CDR3 were assigned using IMGT germline references. Reads were filtered out if the reads had weak V/J assignments (E-value above 1e-6), no CDR3, stop codons, out-of-frame junctions, or ambiguous translated residues. V3J clonotypes were defined as sequences sharing the same inferred V gene, J gene, and CDR3 amino acid sequence. To compute the percentage overlap between repertoires, the number of shared unique clonotypes was divided by the size of the smaller repertoire. Repertoire richness was assessed with RTK rarefaction, the Chao1 estimator, and Recon v2.1 estimates of unobserved clonotypes. OLGA was used to compute generation probabilities for all TCRbeta clonotypes that the gDNA method yielded from a handful of donors. TCRdb holds this immuneACCESS table with in-frame rearrangements only. Some clones are missing; in checked studies, unresolved V genes explain under half, and the rest has no known cause. The V and J calls and clone size come from that table; D and trimming were worked out from the DNA. Recorded for this sample are 2 million to 2.5 million clones; under 97% of them occurred a single time. The top ten constitute approximately 0.13% of the sample.

Sequencing was done on a sample of naive CD4+ T cells sorted from blood. The cell subset or site label corresponds to: CD45RA+ positively selected. This TCR was recovered from a man aged 18 to 29 in good health.

The nucleotide sequence is given as TGCGCCAGCAGCCAGCCTACTAGCGGCAGATACGAGCAGTACTTC. Translation gives CASSQPTSGRYEQYF. Rearrangement joined TRBV4-1 to TRBJ2-7, and 8 junction bases match TRBD2. At the junction V is shortened by 3 bases and J by 4 bases; bases outside the gene matches: 8. The germline V gene encodes CDR1 MGHRA and CDR2 YSYEKL. Counted from cysteine to phenylalanine, this CDR3 has 15 amino acids. Only the CDR3 part of the read is kept: 45 bases, read in frame from the first base.